The TCR beta chain described here comes from a study of blood T cell repertoires in COVID-19. Study background: Acute and convalescent COVID-19 samples came from the United States, Italy and Spain. PBMCs, B-cell-depleted T cells, or T cells were the source of the cDNA or gDNA that made up the material.

The CDR3 spans 15 residues. The germline V gene has CDR1 SGHNT and CDR2 YYREEE (reference sequence). V gave up 4 bases and J gave up 4 bases; unmatched junction bases: 9. In the source study's methods: Quantification of nucleated cells was approximated via reference gene primer amplification. Profiled with immunoSEQ multiplex PCR; TCRdb holds only in-frame clones, not every one. V, J and clone size reflect that table, while D and trimming were determined from the DNA. The table records about 230,000 clones, 84% of them present only once. This sequence originates from a woman older than 75 with active or convalescent COVID-19. The specimen was peripheral blood. The J gene is TRBJ1-2, the V gene TRBV5-4; TRBD1 aligns across 8 bases. CDR3 nucleotides: TGTGCCAGCAGCCACCGGGACAGGAGCATCTATGGCTACACCTTC. Its translation is CASSHRDRSIYGYTF.